These 23 T cell receptor beta chains share one sample of origin, sequenced in a study of shared clonotypes between healthy human individuals. Data came from immunoSEQ multiplex PCR; TCRdb stores just in-frame clones and leaves some out. The sample lists roughly 570,000 clones; roughly 98% were seen once. The naive CD8 subset, CD45RO-negative cells positively selected for CCR7, excluded terminally differentiated effector memory CD45RA+ cells. Sequencing used naive CD8+ T cells sorted from blood. Receptor source: a man aged 25-40 years in good health.

The rearrangement links TRBV25-1 to TRBJ2-6; D is ambiguous. There are 10 residues in the CDR3. The germline V gene has CDR1 MGHDK and CDR2 SYGVNS. CDR3 sequence reads: CATGANVLTF. The CDR3 DNA reads TGTGCGACTGGGGCCAACGTCCTGACTTTC.

The chain employs TRBV7-8 and TRBJ2-5; 15 bases fit TRBD2. V trimming: 0 bases; J trimming: 5 bases; junction bases outside the gene matches: 10. Germline V gene sequence: CDR1 SGHVS, CDR2 FQNEAQ. CDR3 length: 19 amino acids. CDR3 amino acids: CASSLAGRGLAGGLETQYF. CDR3 nucleotide sequence: TGTGCCAGCAGCTTAGCAGGGCGAGGACTAGCGGGAGGGTTGGAGACCCAGTACTTC. Variable domain in full (rest from reference TRBV7-8 and TRBJ2-5): GAGVSQSPRYKVAKRGQDVALRCDPISGHVSLFWYQQALGQGPEFLTYFQNEAQLDKSGLPSDRFFAERPEGSVSTLKIQRTQQEDSAVYLCASSLAGRGLAGGLETQYFGPGTRLLVL.

The J gene is TRBJ2-7, the V gene TRBV7-9; TRBD2 might be the D (6 bases). Trimming shortened V by 4 bases and J by 4 bases, and 14 bases separated the two germline ends. Germline CDR1 is SEHNR and CDR2 is FQNEAQ (reference sequence). The CDR3 has 14 residues. CDR3 amino acids: CASSSRDSPYEQYF. CDR3 bases: TGTGCCAGCAGCTCCCGGGACTCCCCTTACGAGCAGTACTTC.

The chain is built from TRBV28 and TRBJ2-3, with 8 bases lining up with TRBD1. The CDR3 spans 15 residues. V was clipped by 3 bases and J by 0 bases; unmatched bases: 2. Germline V gene data show CDR1 as MDHEN and CDR2 as SYDVKM. DNA for the CDR3: TGTGCCAGCAGTTTTGGACAGGGAAGCACAGATACGCAGTATTTT. Translated: CASSFGQGSTDTQYF.

In DNA form, the CDR3 reads TGTGCCAGCAGCTTGGTTGCTTCTGAAGCTTTCTTT. This translates into CASSLVASEAFF. This chain links TRBV11-2 with TRBJ1-1; D call uncertain. The CDR3 is made up of 12 amino acids. Germline CDR1 reads SGHAT; CDR2 reads FQNNGV. V was clipped by 3 bases and J by 6 bases, with 8 bases between them. Full variable domain (missing parts from reference TRBV11-2 and TRBJ1-1): EAGVAQSPRYKIIEKRQSVAFWCNPISGHATLYWYQQILGQGPKLLIQFQNNGVVDDSQLPKDRFSAERLKGVDSTLKIQPAKLEDSAVYLCASSLVASEAFFGQGTRLTVV.

V is TRBV5-1 and J is TRBJ2-2, with D unclear. There are 17 residues in the CDR3. V lost 2 bases and J 1 base, leaving 15 bases between the germline ends. Germline loops: CDR1 SGHRS, CDR2 YFSETQ. CDR3 bases: TGCGCCAGCAGCTTTACCCTTGGGTCCTTGAACACCGGGGAGCTGTTTTTT. Translating it yields CASSFTLGSLNTGELFF.

On this clone: This sample includes further DNA sequences coding for the same CDR3. This chain links TRBV28 with TRBJ1-5; D not resolved. The CDR3 sequence is 13 residues long. Per the germline V gene, CDR1 is MDHEN and CDR2 is SYDVKM. With 6 bases removed from V and 0 bases from J, the gap between germline ends came to 6 bases. The CDR3 sequence is CASSPYSNQPQHF. The CDR3 DNA sequence: TGTGCCAGCAGCCCGTATAGCAATCAGCCCCAGCATTTT. The entire variable domain, with the rest obtained from reference TRBV28 and TRBJ1-5, is as follows: DVKVTQSSRYLVKRTGEKVFLECVQDMDHENMFWYRQDPGLGLRLIYFSYDVKMKEKGDIPEGYSVSREKKERFSLILESASTNQTSMYLCASSPYSNQPQHFGDGTRLSIL.

V usage is TRBV4-2 and J usage is TRBJ2-7; 8 nucleotides match TRBD1. V trimming: 1 base; J trimming: 5 bases; junction bases outside the gene matches: 4. This CDR3 is built from 14 residues. Germline values: CDR1 LGHNA, CDR2 YNFKEQ. The chain's CDR3 is CASSQGGTGNEQYF. Written as DNA, the CDR3 is TGTGCCAGCAGCCAAGGGGGGACAGGCAACGAGCAGTACTTC.

The genes are TRBV9 and TRBJ1-2; perhaps TRBD1 as D (5 bases). Germline V lookup: CDR1 SGDLS, CDR2 YYNGEE. The CDR3 sequence is 13 residues long. Trimming stripped 4 bases from V and 4 bases from J, with 11 bases between. CDR3 in DNA: TGTGCCAGCAGCACCGACACAGGCTATGGCTACACCTTC. It encodes CASSTDTGYGYTF.

V is TRBV27 and J is TRBJ2-7, with 7 positions matching TRBD2. J was trimmed by 5 bases and V by 3 bases; bases with no gene match: 10. The CDR3 runs 15 residues. Looked up from germline, CDR1 is MNHEY and CDR2 is SMNVEV (reference sequence). CDR3 residues: CASSFIGGGPDEQYF. Written as DNA, the CDR3 is TGTGCCAGCAGTTTTATTGGGGGAGGGCCTGACGAGCAGTACTTC.

The chain is built from TRBV7-2 and TRBJ2-7, with D hard to call. V dropped 5 bases and J dropped 4 bases, with 12 bases sitting between them. There are 13 residues in the CDR3. The germline V gene encodes CDR1 SGHTA and CDR2 FQGNSA. As DNA, the CDR3 is TGTGCCAGCAGCCGGTACAAGACTTACGAGCAGTACTTC. Translation gives CASSRYKTYEQYF. The whole variable domain, filled in from reference TRBV7-2 and TRBJ2-7, reads GAGVSQSPSNKVTEKGKDVELRCDPISGHTALYWYRQSLGQGLEFLIYFQGNSAPDKSGLPSDRFSAERTGGSVSTLTIQRTQQEDSAVYLCASSRYKTYEQYFGPGTRLTVT.

V is TRBV20-1 and J is TRBJ2-7; D might be TRBD2 (5 bases). CDR3 length equals 11 residues. The germline CDR1 and CDR2 sequences are DFQATT and SNEGSKA (reference sequence). V was cut by 3 bases and J by 4 bases, with 7 bases left in between. The CDR3 region has the DNA TGCAGTGCTAGTCGGGAATACGAGCAGTACTTC. This sequence encodes CSASREYEQYF.

The V and J genes are TRBV28 and TRBJ2-1; 8 bases align to TRBD2. V was clipped by 5 bases and J by 7 bases; unmatched bases: 10. The CDR3 totals 15 residues. The germline gives CDR1 MDHEN, CDR2 SYDVKM. The DNA for the CDR3 is TGTGCCAGCAGTCGCAGACTAGCGAGGGCGAATGAGCAGTTCTTC. Amino acid sequence: CASSRRLARANEQFF.

The chain recombines TRBV2 with TRBJ2-1; the D is unclear. V was clipped by 3 bases and J by 4 bases, with 13 bases between them. The CDR3 is 15 amino acids. CDR1 and CDR2 (germline): SNHLY, FYNNEI. CDR3 bases: TGTGCCAGCAGTGATATAGGTGTTAGGTACAATGAGCAGTTCTTC. Residues: CASSDIGVRYNEQFF.

The rearrangement links TRBV5-1 to TRBJ1-4; a possible D gene is TRBD1 (6 bases). The germline V gene has CDR1 SGHRS and CDR2 YFSETQ. CDR3 size: 15 residues. V shed 1 base and J shed 5 bases, with 12 bases lying between them. CDR3 in DNA: TGCGCCAGCAGCTTGACCGGGACATCAAATGAAAAACTGTTTTTT. Residues: CASSLTGTSNEKLFF.

The chain is built from TRBV5-1 and TRBJ1-2; D is ambiguous. V was cut by 4 bases and J by 4 bases, with 14 bases left in between. Looked up from germline, CDR1 is SGHRS and CDR2 is YFSETQ. The CDR3 totals 14 residues. The CDR3 region is CASSHEWGSYGYTF. The CDR3 DNA reads TGCGCCAGCAGCCATGAGTGGGGAAGCTATGGCTACACCTTC. The complete variable domain, with remaining parts taken from reference TRBV5-1 and TRBJ1-2, reads KAGVTQTPRYLIKTRGQQVTLSCSPISGHRSVSWYQQTPGQGLQFLFEYFSETQRNKGNFPGRFSGRQFSNSRSEMNVSTLELGDSALYLCASSHEWGSYGYTFGSGTRLTVV.

The V call is TRBV14, the J call TRBJ1-2; D is unresolved. V shed 6 bases and J shed 7 bases, with 15 bases lying between them. Germline V lookup: CDR1 SGHDN, CDR2 FVKESK. CDR3 length: 13 residues. The CDR3 loop reads CASSPQAAGGYTF. The CDR3 DNA follows: TGTGCCAGCAGTCCCCAGGCGGCGGGTGGCTACACCTTC.

This chain joins TRBV27 and TRBJ1-2; tentatively, D is TRBD1 (5 bases). The germline gives CDR1 MNHEY, CDR2 SMNVEV (reference sequence). V shed 2 bases and J shed 0 bases, with 7 bases lying between them. The CDR3 extends over 14 amino acids. The CDR3 DNA is TGTGCCAGCAGTTTAACAGGCCCTAACTATGGCTACACCTTC. Translation: CASSLTGPNYGYTF.

The chain has TRBV29-1 and TRBJ2-3; 9 bases align to TRBD2. J lost 2 bases, V lost 4 bases, and 7 bases had no gene match. The CDR3 extends over 15 amino acids. In germline, CDR1 is SQVTM, CDR2 ANQGSEA. The CDR3 is CSVVVAGDTTDTQYF. The CDR3 nucleotides are TGCAGCGTTGTTGTAGCGGGAGACACCACAGATACGCAGTATTTT.

This clone showed up just once. The chain uses TRBV27 and TRBJ2-1, with 8 bases identical to TRBD2. This CDR3 is built from 15 residues. Per the germline V gene, CDR1 is MNHEY and CDR2 is SMNVEV (reference sequence). Trimming removed 5 bases from V and 2 bases from J; junction bases left unmatched: 5. CDR3 region: CASSPLSGTYNEQFF. The CDR3 region has the DNA TGTGCCAGCAGTCCCCTTAGCGGGACCTACAATGAGCAGTTCTTC.

This chain connects TRBV7-2 to TRBJ2-2; possibly TRBD2 for D (6 bases). Germline V gene lookup returns CDR1 SGHTA and CDR2 FQGNSA. This CDR3 is 14 amino acids long. V was shortened by 5 bases and J by 7 bases, with 14 bases between the two germline ends. The CDR3 region is CASSPGGPGGELFF. CDR3 DNA sequence: TGTGCCAGCAGCCCAGGAGGGCCGGGCGGGGAGCTGTTTTTT.

The rearrangement uses TRBV5-4 and TRBJ2-7, with 8 nucleotides matching TRBD1. Trimming took 7 bases from V and 7 from J; bases not matched to a gene: 13. CDR1 and CDR2 (germline): SGHNT, YYREEE (reference sequence). This CDR3 has 14 residues. CDR3 loop: CASAKGQAPQEQYF. The CDR3 region has the DNA TGTGCCAGCGCCAAGGGACAGGCTCCCCAAGAGCAGTACTTC.

The rearrangement uses TRBV4-1 and TRBJ2-7, with unresolved D. Germline CDR1 MGHRA, CDR2 YSYEKL. V was trimmed by 3 bases and J by 4 bases, leaving 13 bases between them. The CDR3 is made up of 14 amino acids. CDR3 protein: CASSHTTGGYEQYF. CDR3 DNA: TGCGCCAGCAGCCATACGACGGGTGGATACGAGCAGTACTTC.